What follows are 27 T cell receptor beta chains derived from one specimen sequenced in a study of T-cell reconstitution after alpha-beta-depleted transplantation in children (dated by TCRdb to about 2016). Libraries came from PCR. The run used an Illumina HiSeq 2500. TCR library preparation used molecular barcoding, with unique molecular identifiers applied to normalize quantification of the TCRbeta repertoire. Using fastp at Q25 and MiXCR, TCRdb reprocessed the public reads and kept productive beta chains. Records with the same CDR3 protein are collapsed into one entry carrying the most frequent genes and DNA. Present in this sample are some 460,000 distinct CDR3 sequences, about 16% of which were seen just once. The ten largest clones capture roughly 27% of the sample. Reading the label with the study, this specimen's treatment or condition is: allogeneic hematopoietic cell transplantation with graft depleted of TCRalphabeta T cells and CD19 B cells.

The source was PBMCs, mostly from graft donor cells, collected 360 days after TCRalphabeta/CD19-depleted stem cell transplant. The receptors were sampled from a boy under two years old who had a stem cell transplant for Wiskott-Aldrich syndrome, so the T cells may come from the graft donor.

This rearrangement joins TRBV5-5 to TRBJ2-2, with 7 bases fitting TRBD1. V was pared by 9 bases and J by 4 bases, with 12 bases of the junction left unmatched. CDR3 length equals 15 residues. Germline CDR1 and CDR2: SGHKS and YYEKEE (reference sequence). The CDR3 DNA reads TGTGCCATCGGCCCCGGACAGGAGAGCACCGGGGAGCTGTTTTTT. The encoded protein is CAIGPGQESTGELFF.

This clonotype was recorded at least ten times. The rearrangement uses TRBV18 and TRBJ2-1; D is ambiguous. V lost 4 bases and J lost 0, with 4 bases in between. The CDR3 is made up of 13 amino acids. Germline assignment: CDR1 KGHSH and CDR2 LQKENI. CDR3 in amino acids: CASSRSSYNEQFF. The CDR3 DNA reads TGTGCCAGCTCACGCTCCTCCTACAATGAGCAGTTCTTC.

The chain employs TRBV28 and TRBJ2-3; possibly TRBD1 for D (6 bases). The germline V gene has CDR1 MDHEN and CDR2 SYDVKM. The CDR3 is made up of 15 amino acids. Trimming pared 6 bases from V and 2 bases from J, leaving 15 bases between. The CDR3 protein is CASRPGQLLTDTQYF. CDR3 in DNA: TGTGCCAGCAGACCGGGACAACTTCTCACAGATACGCAGTATTTT.

This clonotype was observed a few times. The chain combines TRBV28 with TRBJ2-1; 13 positions match TRBD2. J was trimmed by 12 bases and V by 4 bases; bases with no gene match: 12. The germline V gene has CDR1 MDHEN and CDR2 SYDVKM. The CDR3 extends over 16 amino acids. In DNA, the CDR3 is TGTGCCAGCAGTTCCACCCTCGGACTAGCGGGGGAGGGGCAGTTCTTC. As protein: CASSSTLGLAGEGQFF. Supplemented by reference TRBV28 and TRBJ2-1, the full variable domain reads DVKVTQSSRYLVKRTGEKVFLECVQDMDHENMFWYRQDPGLGLRLIYFSYDVKMKEKGDIPEGYSVSREKKERFSLILESASTNQTSMYLCASSSTLGLAGEGQFFGPGTRLTVL.

The chain couples TRBV12-3 or TRBV12-4 to TRBJ2-7; 14 bases fit TRBD2. The CDR3 totals 16 residues. Losses at the gene ends were 3 bases for V and 6 bases for J; bases not matched to a gene: 7. The CDR3 DNA sequence: TGTGCCAGCAGTTTGAGACTAGCGGGAGGGCCTCGCGAGCAGTACTTC. It translates to CASSLRLAGGPREQYF.

This clonotype occurred a few times. J is TRBJ2-2 and V is TRBV12-3 or TRBV12-4; D call uncertain. Trimming took off 1 base at V and 3 bases at J, with 9 bases between the two ends. CDR3 size: 15 residues. The CDR3 nucleotides read TGTGCCAGCAGTTTAGAGGTCAGATACACCGGGGAGCTGTTTTTT. This translates into CASSLEVRYTGELFF.

This clonotype was seen more than once but under ten times. V is TRBV10-3 and J is TRBJ2-1, with 11 bases identical to TRBD1. V trimming: 10 bases; J trimming: 7 bases; junction bases outside the gene matches: 12. Germline V CDR1 and CDR2: ENHRY, SYGVKD. CDR3 length: 15 amino acids. The CDR3 coding sequence is TGTGCCAATGCACCGGGACAGGGGGTGGCAAATGAGCAGTTCTTC. As protein: CANAPGQGVANEQFF.

The table lists this clonotype with a few counts. The chain is built from TRBV12-3 or TRBV12-4 and TRBJ1-6; D is uncertain. The CDR3 has 12 amino acids. The V end lost 7 bases, the J end lost 6 bases, and 7 bases lay between the germline ends. The CDR3 sequence is CASTIPNSPLHF. The DNA for the CDR3 is TGTGCCAGCACCATACCTAATTCACCCCTCCACTTT.

The chain uses TRBV7-8 and TRBJ2-2; TRBD1 agrees at 10 bases. V lost 0 bases and J lost 3; bases outside the gene matches: 4. This CDR3 has 17 amino acids. Germline CDR1 reads SGHVS; CDR2 reads FQNEAQ. The chain's CDR3 is CASSLAGTGEDTGELFF. CDR3 DNA: TGTGCCAGCAGCTTAGCGGGGACAGGGGAGGACACCGGGGAGCTGTTTTTT.

This clonotype was seen a handful of times. The V and J genes are TRBV6-5 and TRBJ1-1; no clear D. The CDR3 has 15 residues. Germline CDR1 is MNHEY and CDR2 is SVGAGI. The V end lost 0 bases, the J end lost 4 bases, and 12 bases lay between the germline ends. The CDR3 is CASSYSGRRGTEAFF. The CDR3 DNA reads TGTGCCAGCAGTTACTCGGGCCGGCGCGGCACTGAAGCTTTCTTT.

This chain connects TRBV4-3 to TRBJ2-7, with D possibly matching TRBD2 (5 bases). The length of the CDR3 is 13 residues. V gave up 0 bases and J gave up 4 bases, with 7 bases separating them. The germline V gene encodes CDR1 LGHNA and CDR2 YSLEER. The CDR3 region is CASSQERGYEQYF. Here the CDR3 DNA reads TGCGCCAGCAGCCAAGAACGGGGTTACGAGCAGTACTTC.

V is TRBV5-1 and J is TRBJ2-7; D is undetermined. This CDR3 region has 14 residues. Germline assignment: CDR1 SGHRS and CDR2 YFSETQ. Trimming pared 0 bases from V and 1 base from J, leaving 8 bases between. This CDR3 is CASSLASPSYEQYF. The CDR3 bases are TGCGCCAGCAGCTTGGCCTCTCCTTCCTACGAGCAGTACTTC.

The V and J genes are TRBV4-1 and TRBJ1-1; TRBD1 matches 7 bases. This CDR3 contains 16 residues. Germline values: CDR1 MGHRA, CDR2 YSYEKL. V was pared by 1 base and J by 0 bases, with 5 bases of the junction left unmatched. CDR3 sequence: CASSQVRGPLNTEAFF. CDR3 DNA: TGCGCCAGCAGCCAAGTTAGGGGGCCCCTGAACACTGAAGCTTTCTTT.

This chain links TRBV12-3 or TRBV12-4 with TRBJ2-7; D gene unclear. The CDR3 spans 13 residues. Trimming removed 7 bases at V and 2 bases at J, with 12 bases between. The CDR3 loop is CASTPWGTYEQYF. The CDR3 DNA sequence: TGTGCCAGCACCCCTTGGGGAACCTACGAGCAGTACTTC.

The chain combines TRBV12-3 or TRBV12-4 with TRBJ2-7, with D possibly called TRBD1 or TRBD2 (6 bases each). Trimming left V 0 bases short and J 2 bases short, with 17 bases between. The CDR3 loop spans 17 amino acids. The CDR3: CASSLAGGRTYPYEQYF. The CDR3 DNA follows: TGTGCCAGCAGTTTAGCGGGGGGCAGGACATATCCCTACGAGCAGTACTTC.

The V gene is TRBV5-1, the J gene TRBJ2-1; 8 bases match TRBD2. The V and J ends lost 3 bases and 1 base, in that order; junction bases with no gene match: 3. The CDR3 is 15 amino acids. Germline assignment: CDR1 SGHRS and CDR2 YFSETQ. CDR3 nucleotide sequence: TGCGCCAGCAGCTCCGGGGGGGGATCCTACAATGAGCAGTTCTTC. Its protein is CASSSGGGSYNEQFF.

This clonotype has more than one count but fewer than ten. The chain employs TRBV4-3 and TRBJ2-4, with a possible D match to TRBD2 (5 bases). Germline V gene data show CDR1 as LGHNA and CDR2 as YSLEER. This CDR3 is 16 amino acids long. Trimming took 1 base from V and 0 from J, leaving 10 bases between them. CDR3 in amino acids: CASSQGTYLAKNIQYF. CDR3 DNA: TGCGCCAGCAGCCAAGGGACTTATCTAGCCAAAAACATTCAGTACTTC.

The J gene is TRBJ2-3, the V gene TRBV5-1; 7 bases are a match to TRBD1. The CDR3 length is 15 residues. The germline CDR1 and CDR2 sequences are SGHRS and YFSETQ. The ends lost 3 bases at V and 1 base at J; junction bases unmatched: 5. CDR3 region: CASSSRTGGTDTQYF. DNA for the CDR3: TGCGCCAGCAGCTCTAGGACAGGTGGCACAGATACGCAGTATTTT.

With regard to this clonotype: The junction differs from germline at one of its ends, possibly a read error. The genes are TRBV7-2 and TRBJ2-5; 7 bases are shared with TRBD2. Germline-derived CDR1 and CDR2 are SGHTA and FQGNSA. CDR3 length: 15 amino acids. The CDR3 nucleotides are TGTTCCAGCAGCTACGGCCCGGGGAGGGAAGAGACCCAGTACTTC. It encodes CSSSYGPGREETQYF.

This clonotype was observed a handful of times. The genes are TRBV5-1 and TRBJ1-2; TRBD1 might be the D (5 bases). Germline V gene lookup returns CDR1 SGHRS and CDR2 YFSETQ. CDR3 size: 14 residues. Trimming stripped 0 bases from V and 5 bases from J, with 11 bases between. The CDR3 here is CASSLAGRDYGYTF. Here the CDR3 DNA reads TGCGCCAGCAGCTTGGCCGGCAGGGATTATGGCTACACCTTC.

The chain uses TRBV6-5 and TRBJ2-7, with TRBD2 identical over 14 bases. Germline V gene data show CDR1 as MNHEY and CDR2 as SVGAGI. The V and J ends lost 2 bases and 6 bases, in that order; junction bases with no gene match: 12. This CDR3 has 18 amino acids. The CDR3 loop is CASSYPGTSGRGGGEQYF. The CDR3, as DNA: TGTGCCAGCAGTTACCCTGGGACTAGCGGGAGAGGAGGAGGCGAGCAGTACTTC.

This clonotype turned up a few times. The chain recombines TRBV6-1 with TRBJ2-1, with 8 bases matching TRBD2. J gave up 4 bases and V 6 bases, and 5 bases lay outside the gene matches. Germline-derived CDR1 and CDR2 are MNHNS and SASEGT. The CDR3 covers 14 residues. This chain's CDR3 is CASRFSGEYNEQFF. The CDR3 DNA follows: TGTGCCAGCAGGTTTAGCGGGGAATACAATGAGCAGTTCTTC.

This clonotype has just a few counts. The V and J genes are TRBV10-3 and TRBJ2-7; D ambiguous. CDR1 is ENHRY, CDR2 SYGVKD, per germline. Trimming shortened V by 0 bases and J by 1 base, and 7 bases separated the two germline ends. This CDR3 comprises 14 residues. CDR3 sequence: CAISESAVSYEQYF. For the CDR3, the DNA is TGTGCCATCAGTGAGTCGGCAGTTTCCTACGAGCAGTACTTC.

The V gene is TRBV29-1, the J gene TRBJ2-1; D perhaps matches TRBD2 (6 bases). Germline loops: CDR1 SQVTM, CDR2 ANQGSEA. V shed 6 bases and J shed 7 bases, with 25 bases lying between them. This CDR3 is 16 amino acids long. The chain's CDR3 is CSVLPRVGRKENEQFF. The CDR3 nucleotides read TGCAGCGTCCTACCACGAGTCGGGAGAAAGGAGAATGAGCAGTTCTTC.

V gene TRBV11-2 combines with J gene TRBJ2-6, with D uncertain. Between the trimmed V and J ends, which lost 4 bases and 0 bases, there was a span of 10 bases. The CDR3 length is 16 residues. Germline V gene lookup returns CDR1 SGHAT and CDR2 FQNNGV. CDR3 loop: CASSSLGRSGANVLTF. DNA for the CDR3: TGTGCCAGCAGCTCCCTCGGACGCTCTGGGGCCAACGTCCTGACTTTC.

This clonotype was observed a handful of times. The chain has TRBV20-1 and TRBJ2-1; 10 nucleotides align to TRBD1. CDR1 is DFQATT, CDR2 SNEGSKA, per germline (reference sequence). The CDR3 covers 14 residues. V lost 0 bases and J lost 6; bases outside the gene matches: 2. As DNA, the CDR3 is TGCAGTGCTAGAGAGGACAGGGGGACCAATGAGCAGTTCTTC. Its translation: CSAREDRGTNEQFF.

This clonotype has a handful of counts. This chain links TRBV6-1 with TRBJ2-2; the match to TRBD2 covers 8 bases. CDR3 length: 14 residues. With V trimmed by 7 bases and J by 1 base, 2 bases remained unmatched. Per the germline V gene, CDR1 is MNHNS and CDR2 is SASEGT. As DNA, the CDR3 is TGTGCCAGCATCCGGGGGGGGAACACCGGGGAGCTGTTTTTT. This translates into CASIRGGNTGELFF.